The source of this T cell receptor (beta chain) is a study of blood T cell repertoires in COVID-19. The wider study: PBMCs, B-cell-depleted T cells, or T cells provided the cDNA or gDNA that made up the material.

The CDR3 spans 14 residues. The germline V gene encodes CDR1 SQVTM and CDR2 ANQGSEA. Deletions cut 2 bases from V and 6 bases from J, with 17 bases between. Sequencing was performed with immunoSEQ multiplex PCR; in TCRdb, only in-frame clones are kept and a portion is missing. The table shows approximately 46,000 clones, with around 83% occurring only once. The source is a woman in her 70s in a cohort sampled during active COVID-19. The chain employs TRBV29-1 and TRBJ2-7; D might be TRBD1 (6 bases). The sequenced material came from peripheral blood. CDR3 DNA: TGCAGCGTTGAAACCCGAACAGGGTTAGGCGAGCAGTACTTC. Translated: CSVETRTGLGEQYF.